The source of this T cell receptor (beta chain) is a study of T cells in localized non-small cell lung cancer. Study-level findings and limits: Uninvolved adjacent lung showed higher T cell clonality than tumor. Because only a single region of the tumor was sequenced, heterogeneity remains possible. Adjacent lung held a median roughly 60 of the top 100 tumor clones. There was an association of higher blood T cell density with longer overall survival.

Germline values: CDR1 SSHAT, CDR2 FNYEAQ (reference sequence). After removal of 5 bases from V and 3 bases from J, the junction contained 7 bases not matched to a gene. The CDR3 loop spans 16 amino acids. Some clones are missing from TCRdb's copy, which holds only in-frame ones; the method was immunoSEQ multiplex PCR. Of about 56,000 clones detected, roughly 88% appear once; the ten largest clones hold approximately 5.2%. About this clone: The antigen is unknown.

Sequencing used peripheral blood, obtained before any cancer treatment. V is TRBV7-7 and J is TRBJ2-3; TRBD2 aligns across 11 bases. The source of this sequence is a woman aged 35 to 69 with stage I lung adenocarcinoma. CDR3 in amino acids: CASSALAGGPTDTQYF. The CDR3 nucleotides read TGTGCCAGCAGCGCCTTAGCGGGGGGGCCGACAGATACGCAGTATTTT.